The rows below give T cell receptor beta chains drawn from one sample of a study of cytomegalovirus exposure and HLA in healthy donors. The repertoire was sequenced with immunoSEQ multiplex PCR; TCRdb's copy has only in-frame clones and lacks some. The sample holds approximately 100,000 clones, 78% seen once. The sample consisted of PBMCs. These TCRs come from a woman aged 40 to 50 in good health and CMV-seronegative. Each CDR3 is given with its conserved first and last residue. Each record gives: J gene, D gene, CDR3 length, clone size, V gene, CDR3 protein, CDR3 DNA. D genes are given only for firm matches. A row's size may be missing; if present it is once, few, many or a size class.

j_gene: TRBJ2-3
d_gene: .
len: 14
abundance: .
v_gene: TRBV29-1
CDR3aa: CSVKRDTNTDTQYF
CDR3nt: TGCAGCGTTAAGAGGGACACAAACACAGATACGCAGTATTTT

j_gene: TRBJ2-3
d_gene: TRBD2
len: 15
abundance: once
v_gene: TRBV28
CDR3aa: CASSLLAGDTDTQYF
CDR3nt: TGTGCCAGCAGTTTACTAGCGGGAGACACAGATACGCAGTATTTT

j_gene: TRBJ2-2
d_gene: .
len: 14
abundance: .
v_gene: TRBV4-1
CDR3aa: CASSQKQGAGELLF
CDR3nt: TGCGCCAGCAGCCAGAAACAGGGTGCCGGGGAGCTGCTTTTT

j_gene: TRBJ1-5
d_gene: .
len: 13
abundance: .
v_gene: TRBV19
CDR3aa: CASSTTTGQPQHF
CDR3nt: TGTGCCAGTAGTACCACGACAGGTCAGCCCCAGCATTTT

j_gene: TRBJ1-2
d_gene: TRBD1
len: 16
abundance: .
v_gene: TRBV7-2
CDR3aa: CASSLEGAGFNYGYTF
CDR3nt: TGTGCCAGCAGCTTAGAGGGGGCAGGGTTTAACTATGGCTACACCTTC

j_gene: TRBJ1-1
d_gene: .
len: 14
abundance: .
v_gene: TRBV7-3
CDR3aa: CASSLTGGNTEAFF
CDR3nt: TGTGCCAGCAGCTTAACGGGGGGGAACACTGAAGCTTTCTTT

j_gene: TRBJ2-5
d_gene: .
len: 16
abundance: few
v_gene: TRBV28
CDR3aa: CASSSRLGRGGETQYF
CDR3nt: TGTGCCAGCAGTTCCCGACTAGGACGCGGAGGGGAGACCCAGTACTTC

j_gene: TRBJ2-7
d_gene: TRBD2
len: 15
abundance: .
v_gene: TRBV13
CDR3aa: CASSLGRGASYEQYF
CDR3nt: TGTGCCAGCAGCTTAGGGCGGGGGGCCTCCTACGAGCAGTACTTC

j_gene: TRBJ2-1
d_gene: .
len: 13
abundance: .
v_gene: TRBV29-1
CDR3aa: CSVVGHSYNEQFF
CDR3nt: TGCAGCGTTGTAGGACATTCCTACAATGAGCAGTTCTTC

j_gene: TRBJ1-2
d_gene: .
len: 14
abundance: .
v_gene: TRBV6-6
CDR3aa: CASSYRQFVGGYTF
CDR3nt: TGTGCCAGCAGTTACAGACAGTTTGTTGGAGGCTACACCTTC

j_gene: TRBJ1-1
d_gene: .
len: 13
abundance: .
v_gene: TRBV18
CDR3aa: CASHRDMNTEAFF
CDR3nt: TGTGCCAGTCACAGGGATATGAACACTGAAGCTTTCTTT

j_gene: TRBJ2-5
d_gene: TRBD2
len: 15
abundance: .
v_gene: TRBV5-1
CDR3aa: CASSLAGGAGETQYF
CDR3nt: TGCGCCAGCAGCTTGGCCGGGGGGGCAGGCGAGACCCAGTACTTC

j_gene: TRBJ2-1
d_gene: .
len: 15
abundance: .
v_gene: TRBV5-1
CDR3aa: CASSLTGNTYNEQFF
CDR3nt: TGCGCCAGCAGCTTGACCGGGAACACCTACAATGAGCAGTTCTTC

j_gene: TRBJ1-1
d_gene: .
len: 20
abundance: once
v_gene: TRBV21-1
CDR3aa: CASSTRFLQGIQGLNTEAFF
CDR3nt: TGTGCCAGCAGCACCAGATTTCTACAGGGGATACAGGGGCTGAACACTGAAGCTTTCTTT

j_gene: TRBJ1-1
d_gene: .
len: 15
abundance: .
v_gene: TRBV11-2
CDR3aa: CASSSLLQEGTEAFF
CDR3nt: TGTGCCAGCAGCTCCCTTCTTCAGGAGGGCACTGAAGCTTTCTTT

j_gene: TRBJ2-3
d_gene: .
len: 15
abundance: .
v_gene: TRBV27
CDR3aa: CASRHRETVTDTQYF
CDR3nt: TGTGCCAGCCGTCACAGGGAAACGGTCACAGATACGCAGTATTTT

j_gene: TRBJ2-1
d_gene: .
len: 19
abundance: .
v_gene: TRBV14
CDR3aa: CASSQEYRIPGLTYNEQFF
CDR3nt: TGTGCCAGCAGCCAAGAGTACCGGATACCGGGACTTACCTACAATGAGCAGTTCTTC

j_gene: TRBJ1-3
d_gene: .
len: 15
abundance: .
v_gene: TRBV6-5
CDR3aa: CASSYTVSSGNTIYF
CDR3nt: TGTGCCAGCAGTTACACAGTAAGCTCTGGAAACACCATATATTTT

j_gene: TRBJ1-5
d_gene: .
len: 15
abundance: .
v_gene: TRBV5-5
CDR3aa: CASSLWYNSNQPQHF
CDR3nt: TGTGCCAGCAGCTTGTGGTACAATAGCAATCAGCCCCAGCATTTT

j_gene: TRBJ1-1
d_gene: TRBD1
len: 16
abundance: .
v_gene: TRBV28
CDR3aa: CASSRPPGGMNTEAFF
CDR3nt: TGTGCCAGCAGCCGTCCACCAGGGGGAATGAACACTGAAGCTTTCTTT

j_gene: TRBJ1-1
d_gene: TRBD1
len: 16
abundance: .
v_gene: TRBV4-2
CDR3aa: CASSQDGVTGDTEAFF
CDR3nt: TGTGCCAGCAGCCAAGATGGAGTTACAGGGGACACTGAAGCTTTCTTT

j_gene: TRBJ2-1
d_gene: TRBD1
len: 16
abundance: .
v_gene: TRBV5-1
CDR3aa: CASSLAPTGGLNEQFF
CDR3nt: TGCGCCAGCAGCTTGGCTCCGACAGGGGGCCTGAATGAGCAGTTCTTC

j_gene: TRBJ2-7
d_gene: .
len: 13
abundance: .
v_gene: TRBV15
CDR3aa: CATSRDRGHEQYF
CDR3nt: TGTGCCACCAGCAGAGACAGGGGCCACGAGCAGTACTTC

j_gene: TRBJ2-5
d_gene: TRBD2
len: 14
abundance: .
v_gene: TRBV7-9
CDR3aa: CSSSLELAGETSDF
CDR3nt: TGTTCCAGCAGCTTAGAACTAGCGGGAGAAACATCCGACTTC

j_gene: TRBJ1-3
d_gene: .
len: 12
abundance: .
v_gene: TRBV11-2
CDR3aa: CASSLRDTTIYF
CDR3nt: TGTGCCAGCAGCTTGAGGGACACCACCATATATTTT

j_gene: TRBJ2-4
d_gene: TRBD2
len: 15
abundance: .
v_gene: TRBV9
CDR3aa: CASSVEAGGGNIQYF
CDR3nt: TGTGCCAGCAGCGTAGAGGCCGGGGGGGGGAACATTCAGTACTTC

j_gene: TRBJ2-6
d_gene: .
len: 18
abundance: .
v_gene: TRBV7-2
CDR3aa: CASSPPWRAAPGANVLTF
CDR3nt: TGTGCCAGCAGCCCCCCTTGGAGGGCGGCCCCTGGGGCCAACGTCCTGACTTTC

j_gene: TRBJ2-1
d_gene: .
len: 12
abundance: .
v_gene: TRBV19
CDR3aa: CASSIGGLQQFF
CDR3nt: TGTGCCAGTAGTATAGGAGGGTTGCAGCAGTTCTTC

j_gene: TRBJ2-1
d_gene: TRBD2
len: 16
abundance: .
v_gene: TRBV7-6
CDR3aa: CASSSRREGYYNEQFF
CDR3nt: TGTGCCAGCAGCTCCAGGCGGGAGGGATACTACAATGAGCAGTTCTTC

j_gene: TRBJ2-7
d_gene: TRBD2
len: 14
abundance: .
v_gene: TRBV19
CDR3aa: CASSIGGGSYEQYF
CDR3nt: TGTGCCAGTAGTATAGGGGGGGGGTCCTACGAGCAGTACTTC

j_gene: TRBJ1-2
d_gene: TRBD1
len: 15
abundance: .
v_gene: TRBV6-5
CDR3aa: CASSRTGTGVDGYTF
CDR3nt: TGTGCCAGCAGCCGCACCGGGACAGGGGTAGATGGCTACACCTTC

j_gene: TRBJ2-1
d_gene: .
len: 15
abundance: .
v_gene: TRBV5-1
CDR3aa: CASSVVGSSYNEQFF
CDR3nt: TGCGCCAGCAGCGTTGTCGGGAGCTCCTACAATGAGCAGTTCTTC